The 26 T cell receptor beta chains listed next were all sequenced from one sample in a study of cytomegalovirus exposure and HLA in healthy donors. A multiplex PCR was run with 60 Vbeta primers and 13 Jbeta primers. The assay was immunoSEQ multiplex PCR, and TCRdb's table has in-frame clones only and misses some. The sample contains about 140,000 clones, roughly 80% of which appear only once. Sample: PBMCs. The receptors here all came from a man aged 18 to 35 in good health and CMV-seropositive.

This chain uses TRBV9 with TRBJ2-5; 7 bases map to TRBD2. The CDR3 is 14 amino acids. V was clipped by 4 bases and J by 5 bases; unmatched bases: 8. The germline V gene encodes CDR1 SGDLS and CDR2 YYNGEE. The CDR3 sequence: CASSSSGQRETQYF. In DNA, the CDR3 is TGTGCCAGCAGCTCTAGCGGACAAAGGGAGACCCAGTACTTC. The entire variable domain, with the rest obtained from reference TRBV9 and TRBJ2-5, is as follows: DSGVTQTPKHLITATGQRVTLRCSPRSGDLSVYWYQQSLDQGLQFLIQYYNGEERAKGNILERFSAQQFPDLHSELNLSSLELGDSALYFCASSSSGQRETQYFGPGTRLLVL.

V and J are TRBV10-2 and TRBJ1-3, with D perhaps matching TRBD1 (6 bases). Trimming took 0 bases from V and 3 from J, leaving 9 bases between them. The CDR3 runs 15 residues. Germline assignment: CDR1 WSHSY and CDR2 SAAADI. CDR3 protein: CASSESGGRGNTIYF. In DNA form, the CDR3 reads TGCGCCAGCAGTGAGTCAGGGGGACGTGGAAACACCATATATTTT.

The rearrangement links TRBV19 to TRBJ1-2, with 7 bases matching TRBD1. J gave up 6 bases and V 0 bases, and 16 bases lay outside the gene matches. CDR1 LNHDA and CDR2 SQIVND come from the germline V gene (reference sequence). The length of the CDR3 is 18 residues. CDR3 nucleotide sequence: TGTGCCAGTAGTATAGATCCGGACAGGTTCGATCCCTACGATGGCTACACCTTC. Its protein product is CASSIDPDRFDPYDGYTF.

This chain joins TRBV10-3 and TRBJ2-2; 9 bases agree with TRBD1. The CDR3 is 14 residues long. Trimming at V came to 6 bases and at J to 5 bases, leaving 4 bases not matched to a gene. In germline, CDR1 is ENHRY, CDR2 SYGVKD. CDR3 in DNA: TGTGCCATCAGAGGGACAGGGTGGACCGGGGAGCTGTTTTTT. Its protein is CAIRGTGWTGELFF.

Concerning this clone: At one of its ends the junction is not consistent with the germline gene, which may arise from a read error. The chain is built from TRBV7-9 and TRBJ2-1; 11 nucleotides line up with TRBD2. The CDR3 extends over 13 amino acids. Germline lookup yields CDR1 SEHNR and CDR2 FQNEAQ (reference sequence). This CDR3 is CASSLDPSGRHVF. Here the CDR3 DNA reads TGTGCCAGCAGCTTAGATCCTAGCGGGAGGCATGTCTTC.

V and J are TRBV7-2 and TRBJ1-1; no firm D call. CDR3 length: 15 amino acids. Trimming removed 3 bases at V and 0 bases at J, with 11 bases between. Germline CDR1 reads SGHTA; CDR2 reads FQGNSA. The CDR3, as DNA: TGTGCCAGCAGCTTCCGGGCCGGGATGAACACTGAAGCTTTCTTT. This sequence encodes CASSFRAGMNTEAFF.

The chain carries TRBV10-1 and TRBJ2-1; 11 bases match TRBD2. Germline values: CDR1 WNHNN, CDR2 SYGVQD (reference sequence). The CDR3 spans 13 residues. Trimming cost V 7 bases and J 9 bases; bases outside gene matches: 5. CDR3: CASTASGRSEQFF. As DNA, the CDR3 is TGCGCCAGCACCGCTAGCGGGAGGTCTGAGCAGTTCTTC.

This chain joins TRBV5-1 and TRBJ1-2; D remains ambiguous. The CDR3 is 16 residues long. Germline CDR1 reads SGHRS; CDR2 reads YFSETQ. V lost 3 bases and J 1 base, leaving 16 bases between the germline ends. This CDR3 is CASSSGGRPVNYGYTF. The CDR3 coding sequence is TGCGCCAGCAGCTCAGGCGGGCGCCCGGTTAACTATGGCTACACCTTC.

The chain carries TRBV9 and TRBJ2-2, with TRBD1 matching 7 bases. The germline V gene encodes CDR1 SGDLS and CDR2 YYNGEE. Trimming took 2 bases from V and 1 from J; bases not matched to a gene: 5. CDR3 size: 16 residues. The CDR3, as DNA: TGTGCCAGCAGCGTCTCCGGGACAGTGAACACCGGGGAGCTGTTTTTT. Translated, it gives CASSVSGTVNTGELFF. Looking up the rest from reference TRBV9 and TRBJ2-2 gives the full variable domain: DSGVTQTPKHLITATGQRVTLRCSPRSGDLSVYWYQQSLDQGLQFLIQYYNGEERAKGNILERFSAQQFPDLHSELNLSSLELGDSALYFCASSVSGTVNTGELFFGEGSRLTVL.

This chain connects TRBV27 to TRBJ2-7; 8 bases align to TRBD2. V trimming: 6 bases; J trimming: 0 bases; junction bases outside the gene matches: 19. CDR3 length: 19 amino acids. CDR1 and CDR2 (germline): MNHEY, SMNVEV (reference sequence). The CDR3 reads CASRDRSGRERGSSYEQYF. The DNA for the CDR3 is TGTGCCAGCAGAGATCGATCTGGTCGGGAGCGGGGGAGCTCCTACGAGCAGTACTTC.

This clone was picked up one time. The V gene is TRBV19, the J gene TRBJ2-3; TRBD2 aligns across 8 bases. Germline lookup yields CDR1 LNHDA and CDR2 SQIVND (reference sequence). This CDR3 region has 15 residues. V dropped 4 bases and J dropped 4; count of bases not matched to a gene: 7. CDR3 residues: CASSREAGAADTQYF. In DNA, the CDR3 is TGTGCCAGTAGTAGGGAAGCGGGAGCGGCAGATACGCAGTATTTT.

On this clone: Other DNA sequences in the same sample also yield this CDR3. The chain links TRBV19 to TRBJ1-1, with a possible D match to TRBD1 (5 bases). Germline V gene sequence: CDR1 LNHDA, CDR2 SQIVND (reference sequence). V gave up 6 bases and J gave up 4 bases, with 12 bases separating them. The CDR3 is 13 amino acids. CDR3 sequence: CASRTSGFTEAFF. For the CDR3, the DNA is TGTGCCAGTAGGACGTCAGGGTTCACTGAAGCTTTCTTT.

The chain carries TRBV6-1 and TRBJ2-7; TRBD1 agrees at 9 bases. The CDR3 is 14 residues long. The V and J ends lost 8 bases and 1 base, in that order; junction bases with no gene match: 6. Germline CDR1 reads MNHNS; CDR2 reads SASEGT. CDR3 loop: CASGGQGISYEQYF. The CDR3 nucleotides read TGTGCCAGCGGCGGACAGGGGATTTCCTACGAGCAGTACTTC.

V gene TRBV27 combines with J gene TRBJ2-7; TRBD1 is a possible D gene (7 bases). This CDR3 is 14 amino acids long. The V gene lost 7 bases and the J gene lost 0 bases, with 13 bases spanning the gap. Germline V gene lookup returns CDR1 MNHEY and CDR2 SMNVEV (reference sequence). The CDR3 is CASKGRDSSYEQYF. The CDR3 nucleotides read TGTGCCAGCAAGGGGCGGGACAGCTCCTACGAGCAGTACTTC.

The chain carries TRBV2 and TRBJ2-2; TRBD2 matches 7 bases. The CDR3 covers 18 residues. Germline lookup yields CDR1 SNHLY and CDR2 FYNNEI. The J segment lost 0 bases and the V segment lost 0 bases, leaving 7 bases of the junction unmatched. The CDR3 sequence is CASSEAWFRGANTGELFF. The DNA of the CDR3 is TGTGCCAGCAGTGAAGCTTGGTTTCGGGGGGCGAACACCGGGGAGCTGTTTTTT.

CDR3 sequence: CASRRQGAREKLFF. The CDR3 region has the DNA TGTGCCAGCAGACGACAGGGGGCGAGGGAAAAACTGTTTTTT. This chain links TRBV25-1 with TRBJ1-4, with 10 bases lining up with TRBD1. The CDR3 spans 14 residues. The ends lost 6 bases at V and 8 bases at J; junction bases unmatched: 6. Germline CDR1 MGHDK, CDR2 SYGVNS.

The chain is built from TRBV5-6 and TRBJ2-2, with TRBD1 identical over 7 bases. The J segment lost 6 bases and the V segment lost 6 bases, leaving 11 bases of the junction unmatched. The germline gives CDR1 SGHDT, CDR2 YYEEEE. This CDR3 is 15 amino acids long. For the CDR3, the DNA is TGTGCCAGCACCCAGACAGGGAGTCAGCCCGGGGAGCTGTTTTTT. It translates to CASTQTGSQPGELFF.

This chain joins TRBV2 and TRBJ2-5; possible D gene TRBD2, 5 bases. Germline values: CDR1 SNHLY, CDR2 FYNNEI. V dropped 6 bases and J dropped 11 bases, with 13 bases sitting between them. The length of the CDR3 is 11 residues. The CDR3 loop reads CASSSTRVQYF. The CDR3 region has the DNA TGTGCCAGCAGCAGCACTAGGGTGCAGTACTTC. Complete variable domain (other parts from reference TRBV2 and TRBJ2-5): EPEVTQTPSHQVTQMGQEVILRCVPISNHLYFYWYRQILGQKVEFLVSFYNNEISEKSEIFDDQFSVERPDGSNFTLKIRSTKLEDSAMYFCASSSTRVQYFGPGTRLLVL.

The gene calls are TRBV6-5 and TRBJ1-5, with 7 bases matching TRBD1. Germline V gene lookup returns CDR1 MNHEY and CDR2 SVGAGI. The CDR3 is 15 residues long. The trim removed 6 bases at V and 4 bases at J, leaving 9 bases unmatched. CDR3 sequence: CASSRQGQENQPQHF. DNA for the CDR3: TGTGCCAGCAGCCGACAAGGACAGGAGAATCAGCCCCAGCATTTT.

The CDR3 DNA sequence: TGTGCCAGCAGCTCGACAGCCTACAATGAGCAGTTCTTC. Translated, it gives CASSSTAYNEQFF. V and J are TRBV7-2 and TRBJ2-1; D may be TRBD1 (5 bases). Per the germline V gene, CDR1 is SGHTA and CDR2 is FQGNSA. The CDR3 loop spans 13 amino acids. V dropped 4 bases and J dropped 2 bases, with 6 bases sitting between them.

The chain couples TRBV5-1 to TRBJ1-5; no firm D call. There are 15 residues in the CDR3. Germline loops: CDR1 SGHRS, CDR2 YFSETQ. The V gene lost 1 base and the J gene lost 2 bases, with 10 bases spanning the gap. The CDR3 DNA reads as TGCGCCAGCAGCTTGCTCCCCGGGGGCAATCAGCCCCAGCATTTT. Its translation: CASSLLPGGNQPQHF.

The chain couples TRBV6-1 to TRBJ1-5; D unclear. Germline V gene sequence: CDR1 MNHNS, CDR2 SASEGT. The CDR3 covers 13 residues. V dropped 7 bases and J dropped 5 bases, with 12 bases sitting between them. The CDR3 here is CASTVFPDQPQHF. In DNA form, the CDR3 reads TGTGCCAGCACGGTGTTTCCCGATCAGCCCCAGCATTTT.

The genes are TRBV7-8 and TRBJ2-7; the D gene is possibly TRBD2 (6 bases). V lost 2 bases, J lost 7 bases, and 21 bases lay in between. This CDR3 spans 16 amino acids. CDR1 and CDR2 (germline): SGHVS, FQNEAQ. The CDR3 DNA reads as TGTGCCAGCAGCTTATCAGGCGGGAACGGAGTGCAAGAGCAGTACTTC. Its translation: CASSLSGGNGVQEQYF.

The chain carries TRBV28 and TRBJ1-2; D uncertain. The V gene's germline CDR1 is MDHEN and CDR2 SYDVKM. The CDR3 contains 15 residues. Between the trimmed V and J ends, which lost 6 bases and 0 bases, there was a span of 14 bases. For the CDR3, the DNA is TGTGCCAGCAGCCCGCGAGGGTCGACTAACTATGGCTACACCTTC. It translates to CASSPRGSTNYGYTF.

This rearrangement joins TRBV6-1 to TRBJ2-2, with a tentative D call TRBD2 (7 bases). V lost 4 bases and J lost 3, with 15 bases in between. This CDR3 has 16 residues. From germline, CDR1 is MNHNS and CDR2 SASEGT. CDR3 bases: TGTGCCAGCAGTGGGGGGGGGCTAGCGGACACCGGGGAGCTGTTTTTT. Translating gives CASSGGGLADTGELFF.

The chain couples TRBV7-9 to TRBJ1-2, with 9 bases lining up with TRBD1. V was clipped by 4 bases and J by 6 bases; unmatched bases: 3. Germline CDR1 and CDR2: SEHNR and FQNEAQ (reference sequence). The CDR3 contains 13 residues. In nucleotides, the CDR3 is TGTGCCAGCAGCTCGACAGGGGGTGATGGCTACACCTTC. Amino acids: CASSSTGGDGYTF.